The next 8 T cell receptor beta chains were all read from a single sample in a study of T cell responses to AZD1222 COVID-19 vaccine. Clones were sequenced by immunoSEQ multiplex PCR, and TCRdb holds only the in-frame ones, with some missing. Of roughly 100,000 clones detected, about 91% appear once; the ten largest clones hold roughly 45%. The sample was peripheral blood, taken 28 days after the second AZD1222 dose. Receptors originate from an adult who received the AZD1222 COVID-19 vaccine.

The J gene is TRBJ2-1, the V gene TRBV29-1, with TRBD2 matching over 11 bases. Per the germline V gene, CDR1 is SQVTM and CDR2 is ANQGSEA. V gave up 7 bases and J gave up 10 bases; unmatched junction bases: 24. The CDR3 spans 18 residues. CDR3 bases: TGCAGCGGCGATTCGGGACTAGCGGACGCACTTGACGGGGGGGAGCAGTTCTTC. Translating it yields CSGDSGLADALDGGEQFF.

This chain uses TRBV7-9 with TRBJ2-1; 7 nucleotides line up with TRBD2. The CDR3 loop spans 17 amino acids. V trimming: 5 bases; J trimming: 8 bases; junction bases outside the gene matches: 18. Germline V gives CDR1 SEHNR, CDR2 FQNEAQ (reference sequence). As DNA, the CDR3 is TGTGCCAGCAGCCCCCCCCCAGCTAGCGGAGAGGATGATGAGCAGTTCTTC. This encodes CASSPPPASGEDDEQFF.

This sequence joins TRBV6-1 and TRBJ2-1; 10 bases agree with TRBD2. The V gene's germline CDR1 is MNHNS and CDR2 SASEGT. Trimming took 2 bases from V and 0 from J; bases not matched to a gene: 4. The CDR3 covers 17 residues. CDR3 sequence (DNA): TGTGCCAGCAGTGAAACTAGCGGGACGAACTCCTACAATGAGCAGTTCTTC. It codes for CASSETSGTNSYNEQFF.

The chain recombines TRBV4-3 with TRBJ2-7, with TRBD1 as a possible D gene (6 bases). V dropped 4 bases and J dropped 4 bases, with 17 bases sitting between them. This CDR3 is 15 amino acids long. CDR1 and CDR2 from the germline V gene are LGHNA and YSLEER. CDR3 in amino acids: CASSRDVQGLYEQYF. CDR3 sequence (DNA): TGCGCCAGCAGCCGCGACGTACAGGGCCTGTACGAGCAGTACTTC.

The chain joins TRBV28 to TRBJ1-1; no reliable D call. Looked up from germline, CDR1 is MDHEN and CDR2 is SYDVKM. This CDR3 comprises 18 residues. V gave up 6 bases and J gave up 1 base, with 24 bases separating them. CDR3 region: CASSRRQAGAKENTEAFF. The CDR3 DNA follows: TGTGCCAGCAGCCGTCGACAAGCAGGAGCTAAGGAGAACACTGAAGCTTTCTTT.

This sequence joins TRBV6-5 and TRBJ2-1; tentatively, D is TRBD1 or TRBD2 (6 bases each). V was cut by 7 bases and J by 6 bases, with 13 bases left in between. Germline loops: CDR1 MNHEY, CDR2 SVGAGI. This CDR3 is built from 13 residues. The DNA for the CDR3 is TGTGCCAGCAAGGGGGGCATGAGCAATGAGCAGTTCTTC. It is translated as CASKGGMSNEQFF.

The CDR3 protein is CASSPTGRGHEQYF. DNA of the CDR3: TGTGCCAGCAGCCCGACAGGTAGGGGCCACGAGCAGTACTTC. V and J are TRBV11-3 and TRBJ2-7; tentatively, D is TRBD1 (6 bases). CDR1 SGHNT and CDR2 YENEEA come from the germline V gene. Trimming removed 5 bases at V and 5 bases at J, with 16 bases between. The CDR3 length is 14 residues.

This chain joins TRBV2 and TRBJ2-3, with unresolved D. The germline gives CDR1 SNHLY, CDR2 FYNNEI. The V gene lost 3 bases and the J gene lost 9 bases, with 19 bases spanning the gap. This CDR3 comprises 15 residues. The CDR3 sequence is CASSDYGLSAGTQYF. CDR3 bases: TGTGCCAGCAGTGATTACGGGTTGTCGGCAGGCACGCAGTATTTT.